Each of the 18 T cell receptor beta chains below was sequenced from the same sample in a study of shared clonotypes between healthy human individuals. Sequencing used immunoSEQ multiplex PCR; TCRdb keeps in-frame clones, though not all of them. The table shows roughly 1 million clones, with around 75% occurring only once. The sample was memory CD4+ T cells sorted from blood. Subset here: CD45RA-negative fraction. The receptors were sampled from a man aged 18-30 years in good health.

The rearrangement links TRBV9 to TRBJ1-3; perhaps TRBD1 as D (6 bases). This CDR3 region has 16 residues. Germline CDR1 SGDLS, CDR2 YYNGEE. Trimming stripped 0 bases from V and 4 bases from J, with 14 bases between. CDR3 residues: CASSVGETTGGNTIYF. The CDR3 nucleotides read TGTGCCAGCAGCGTAGGTGAAACGACAGGAGGAAACACCATATATTTT.

The rearrangement joins TRBV10-3 to TRBJ1-6; tentative D call: TRBD1 (5 bases). V gave up 1 base and J gave up 6 bases, with 13 bases separating them. Per the germline V gene, CDR1 is ENHRY and CDR2 is SYGVKD. The length of the CDR3 is 16 residues. For the CDR3, the DNA is TGTGCCATCAGTGAGTGGCAGGGATTCGGTAATTCACCCCTCCACTTT. Translating gives CAISEWQGFGNSPLHF.

V is TRBV2 and J is TRBJ2-7; 11 bases line up with TRBD2. This CDR3 region has 14 residues. J gave up 7 bases and V 3 bases, and 5 bases lay outside the gene matches. Per the germline V gene, CDR1 is SNHLY and CDR2 is FYNNEI. The CDR3 loop reads CASSEQLAGGEQYF. In DNA, the CDR3 is TGTGCCAGCAGTGAGCAGCTAGCGGGGGGTGAGCAGTACTTC.

J is TRBJ2-1 and V is TRBV6-1; D perhaps matches TRBD1 (6 bases). The CDR3 runs to 13 residues. Germline V gene lookup returns CDR1 MNHNS and CDR2 SASEGT. V was trimmed by 4 bases and J by 2 bases, leaving 6 bases between them. CDR3 amino acids: CASSGDTYNEQFF. In nucleotides, the CDR3 is TGTGCCAGCAGTGGGGACACCTACAATGAGCAGTTCTTC.

This chain connects TRBV6-5 to TRBJ2-1; maybe TRBD2 (7 bases). Per the germline V gene, CDR1 is MNHEY and CDR2 is SVGAGI. V lost 4 bases and J lost 9, with 13 bases in between. The CDR3 loop spans 13 amino acids. In nucleotides, the CDR3 is TGTGCCAGCAGTTCCCACAGGGAGGGTGAGCAGTTCTTC. The encoded protein is CASSSHREGEQFF.

CDR3 loop: CASSSTIGMYNEQFF. In DNA form, the CDR3 reads TGTGCCAGCAGCTCAACAATCGGGATGTACAATGAGCAGTTCTTC. The chain couples TRBV7-2 to TRBJ2-1; possibly TRBD2 for D (5 bases). Germline V gives CDR1 SGHTA, CDR2 FQGNSA. V lost 4 bases and J lost 4, with 14 bases in between. This CDR3 is 15 amino acids long.

The table lists this clone with a few counts. The chain couples TRBV10-3 to TRBJ2-3; 11 nucleotides line up with TRBD1. Germline V gives CDR1 ENHRY, CDR2 SYGVKD. The V segment lost 0 bases and the J segment 3 bases; nucleotides outside the gene matches: 11. CDR3 size: 19 residues. In DNA form, the CDR3 reads TGTGCCATCAGTGAGTCGAGGGGGACAGGGGGATTAAGGACAGATACGCAGTATTTT. Translation gives CAISESRGTGGLRTDTQYF.

The V gene is TRBV5-1, the J gene TRBJ1-6; D remains unclear. The V end was cut by 0 bases, the J end by 2 bases, with 9 bases between. The germline CDR1 and CDR2 sequences are SGHRS and YFSETQ. The CDR3 covers 16 residues. The CDR3, as DNA: TGCGCCAGCAGCTTGGGTACGGGAACCTATAATTCACCCCTCCACTTT. Its protein product is CASSLGTGTYNSPLHF.

Worth noting for this clone: Other DNA sequences of this sample code for an identical CDR3. The chain's CDR3 is CASSERSNQPQHF. CDR3 nucleotides: TGTGCCAGCAGTGAACGTAGCAATCAGCCCCAGCATTTT. The V and J genes are TRBV6-1 and TRBJ1-5; D not resolved. Trimming pared 2 bases from V and 0 bases from J, leaving 2 bases between. The CDR3 is 13 amino acids. The germline V gene has CDR1 MNHNS and CDR2 SASEGT.

This clone appeared once. The sample has other DNA sequences that encode this CDR3 too. CDR3 coding DNA: TGTGCCTGGAAGGGGGGCTACGAGCAGTACTTC. Translation: CAWKGGYEQYF. The chain combines TRBV30 with TRBJ2-7, with D perhaps matching TRBD1 or TRBD2 (6 bases each). V was clipped by 4 bases and J by 3 bases, with 7 bases between them. Germline V lookup: CDR1 GTSNPN, CDR2 SVGIG (reference sequence). This CDR3 region has 11 residues.

In this sample, this clone turned up once. The same CDR3 arises from other DNA sequences in this sample as well. This chain links TRBV5-1 with TRBJ1-1; tentative D call: TRBD1 (6 bases). V lost 4 bases, J lost 0 bases, and 13 bases lay in between. Germline assignment: CDR1 SGHRS and CDR2 YFSETQ. The CDR3 sequence is 15 residues long. The CDR3 spells CASSPPTGLNTEAFF. For the CDR3, the DNA is TGCGCCAGCAGCCCCCCCACAGGGCTGAACACTGAAGCTTTCTTT.

This chain joins TRBV5-1 and TRBJ2-2, with a weak D call TRBD2 (6 bases). The germline V gene encodes CDR1 SGHRS and CDR2 YFSETQ. The CDR3 length is 15 residues. V was shortened by 4 bases and J by 1 base, with 11 bases between the two germline ends. This chain's CDR3 is CASSSSAGNTGELFF. In DNA, the CDR3 is TGCGCCAGCAGCAGTTCAGCGGGGAACACCGGGGAGCTGTTTTTT.

This clone was observed a few times. This chain joins TRBV20-1 and TRBJ2-5; no firm D call. The CDR3 length is 11 residues. V shed 3 bases and J shed 9 bases, with 11 bases lying between them. Germline CDR1 DFQATT, CDR2 SNEGSKA (reference sequence). The chain's CDR3 is CSASVEIAQYF. In DNA form, the CDR3 reads TGCAGTGCTAGTGTGGAAATTGCCCAGTACTTC.

On this clone: Other DNA sequences within the sample encode an identical CDR3. The chain employs TRBV7-2 and TRBJ1-5; D is unclear. Germline assignment: CDR1 SGHTA and CDR2 FQGNSA. Trimming removed 3 bases at V and 6 bases at J, with 6 bases between. The CDR3 totals 12 residues. Here the CDR3 reads CASSFGSQPQHF. CDR3 DNA: TGTGCCAGCAGCTTCGGTAGTCAGCCCCAGCATTTT. The whole variable domain, filled in from reference TRBV7-2 and TRBJ1-5, reads GAGVSQSPSNKVTEKGKDVELRCDPISGHTALYWYRQSLGQGLEFLIYFQGNSAPDKSGLPSDRFSAERTGGSVSTLTIQRTQQEDSAVYLCASSFGSQPQHFGDGTRLSIL.

In this sample, this clone turned up a few times. The chain couples TRBV4-1 to TRBJ1-4; a possible D gene is TRBD1 (6 bases). The V gene's germline CDR1 is MGHRA and CDR2 YSYEKL. V dropped 6 bases and J dropped 0 bases, with 11 bases sitting between them. The CDR3 length is 15 residues. The CDR3, as DNA: TGCGCCAGCAGGTCACAGGGTACAACTAATGAAAAACTGTTTTTT. Its translation: CASRSQGTTNEKLFF.

This chain links TRBV9 with TRBJ2-3; D is perhaps TRBD1 or TRBD2 (7 bases each). The CDR3 runs to 16 residues. The V end lost 4 bases, the J end lost 2 bases, and 17 bases lay between the germline ends. The V gene's germline CDR1 is SGDLS and CDR2 YYNGEE. CDR3: CASSLLGGTVTDTQYF. As DNA, the CDR3 is TGTGCCAGCAGCCTACTGGGAGGGACAGTCACAGATACGCAGTATTTT.

This clone was found a few times. V gene TRBV2 combines with J gene TRBJ1-2, with D possibly matching TRBD1 (5 bases). The CDR3 sequence is 15 residues long. Trimming removed 3 bases from V and 5 bases from J, with 16 bases in between. Germline assignment: CDR1 SNHLY and CDR2 FYNNEI. The chain's CDR3 is CASSEGLGRVYGYTF. As DNA, the CDR3 is TGTGCCAGCAGTGAGGGGCTGGGGAGGGTGTATGGCTACACCTTC.

This sequence joins TRBV27 and TRBJ1-5, with D unclear. Germline V lookup: CDR1 MNHEY, CDR2 SMNVEV (reference sequence). There are 12 residues in the CDR3. Trimming removed 2 bases from V and 6 bases from J, with 5 bases in between. The CDR3 bases are TGTGCCAGCAGTTTAATGGGTCAGCCCCAGCATTTT. It codes for CASSLMGQPQHF.